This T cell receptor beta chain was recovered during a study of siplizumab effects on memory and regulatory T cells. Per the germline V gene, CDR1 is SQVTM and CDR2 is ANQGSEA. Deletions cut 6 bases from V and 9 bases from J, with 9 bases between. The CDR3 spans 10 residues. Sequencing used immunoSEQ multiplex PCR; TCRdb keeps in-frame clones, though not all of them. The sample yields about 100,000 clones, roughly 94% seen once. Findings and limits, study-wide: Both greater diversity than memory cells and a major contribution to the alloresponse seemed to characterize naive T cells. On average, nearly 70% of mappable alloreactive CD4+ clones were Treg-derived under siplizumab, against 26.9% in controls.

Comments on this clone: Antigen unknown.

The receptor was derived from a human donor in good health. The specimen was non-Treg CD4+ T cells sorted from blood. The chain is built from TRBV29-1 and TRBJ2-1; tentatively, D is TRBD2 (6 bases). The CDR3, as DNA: TGCAGCGTGACTAGATTTGAGCAGTTCTTC. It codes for CSVTRFEQFF.